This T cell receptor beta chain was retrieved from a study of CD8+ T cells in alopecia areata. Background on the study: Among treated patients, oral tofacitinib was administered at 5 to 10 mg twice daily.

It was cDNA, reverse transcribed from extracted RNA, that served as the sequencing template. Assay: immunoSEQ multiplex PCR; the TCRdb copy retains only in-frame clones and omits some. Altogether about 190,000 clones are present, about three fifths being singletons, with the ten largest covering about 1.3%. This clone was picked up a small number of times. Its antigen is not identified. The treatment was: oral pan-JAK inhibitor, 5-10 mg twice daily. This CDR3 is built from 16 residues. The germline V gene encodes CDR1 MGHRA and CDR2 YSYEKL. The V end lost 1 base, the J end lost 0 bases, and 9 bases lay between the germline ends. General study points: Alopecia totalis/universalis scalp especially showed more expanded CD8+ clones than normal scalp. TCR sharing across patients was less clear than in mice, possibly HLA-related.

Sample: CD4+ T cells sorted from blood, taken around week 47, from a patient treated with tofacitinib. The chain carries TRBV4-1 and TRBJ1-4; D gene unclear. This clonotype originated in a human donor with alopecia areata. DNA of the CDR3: TGCGCCAGCAGCCAAGTGGTAACTGCAACTAATGAAAAACTGTTTTTT. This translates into CASSQVVTATNEKLFF.